This T cell receptor beta chain comes out of a study of OX40 agonist ivuxolimab in advanced cancers. Measured with immunoSEQ multiplex PCR; TCRdb has only the in-frame clones, and not every one. The sample lists about 98,000 clones, about nine tenths occurring once. This CDR3 region has 14 residues. Germline V CDR1 and CDR2: ENHRY, SYGVKD. Trimming shortened V by 0 bases and J by 5 bases, and 8 bases separated the two germline ends. The source was CD4+ or CD8+ T cells sorted from blood, collected in a trial of the OX40 agonist ivuxolimab. The receptor comes from an adult with an advanced solid tumor such as melanoma, head and neck, liver or kidney cancer. The chain links TRBV10-3 to TRBJ1-3; no reliable D call. Here the CDR3 DNA reads TGTGCCATCAGTGAGTCGACTGGGCGAAACACCATATATTTT. This sequence encodes CAISESTGRNTIYF.